Described below is a single TCR beta chain sequence and its context. TCRdb re-derived calls from the RT-PCR reads in MiXCR, one entry per CDR3 protein. The profile shows fewer than 400,000 distinct CDR3 sequences, 20% to 25% of them singletons. The sample belongs to a study of response to subunit inactivated influenza vaccine. Sequencing used PBMCs from blood, obtained approximately 20 months after vaccination. The source of this sequence is a man aged 50 to 69 who received an inactivated influenza vaccine.

CDR3 sequence reads: CSAANAGGRNEQFF. The CDR3 nucleotides are TGCAGTGCCGCAAACGCCGGGGGGCGGAATGAGCAGTTCTTC. This chain uses TRBV20-1 with TRBJ2-1; D possibly corresponds to TRBD2 (7 bases). The CDR3 consists of 14 residues. Trimming stripped 6 bases from V and 7 bases from J, with 19 bases between. Per the germline V gene, CDR1 is DFQATT and CDR2 is SNEGSKA (reference sequence).